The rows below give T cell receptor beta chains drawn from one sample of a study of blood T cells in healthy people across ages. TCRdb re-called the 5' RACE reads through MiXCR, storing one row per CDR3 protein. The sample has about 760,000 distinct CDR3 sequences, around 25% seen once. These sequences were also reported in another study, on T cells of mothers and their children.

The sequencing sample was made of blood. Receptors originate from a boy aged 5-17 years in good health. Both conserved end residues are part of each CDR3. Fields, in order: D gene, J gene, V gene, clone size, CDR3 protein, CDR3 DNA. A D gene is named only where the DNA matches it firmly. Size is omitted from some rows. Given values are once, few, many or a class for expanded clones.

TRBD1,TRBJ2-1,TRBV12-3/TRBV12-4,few,CASSLDRIATRLFF,TGTGCCAGCAGTTTGGACAGGATCGCGACTCGGCTGTTCTTC
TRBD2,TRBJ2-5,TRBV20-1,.,CSARDGGRAGETQYF,TGCAGTGCTAGAGATGGCGGGAGGGCCGGTGAGACCCAGTACTTC
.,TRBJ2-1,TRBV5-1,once,CASSGANEQFF,TGCGCCAGCAGCGGGGCCAATGAGCAGTTCTTC
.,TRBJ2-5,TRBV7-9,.,CASSSRGRQETQYF,TGTGCCAGCAGCTCAAGGGGCAGACAAGAGACCCAGTACTTC
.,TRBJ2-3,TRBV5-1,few,CASFGGGTDTQYF,TGCGCCAGTTTCGGGGGTGGCACAGATACGCAGTATTTT
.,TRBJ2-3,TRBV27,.,CASSLQGLVGTTDTQYF,TGTGCCAGCAGTTTACAGGGGTTGGTGGGTACCACAGATACGCAGTATTTT
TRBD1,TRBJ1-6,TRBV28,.,CASSLSVGQGGRYSPLHF,TGTGCCAGCAGTTTATCCGTGGGACAGGGAGGAAGGTATTCACCCCTCCACTTT
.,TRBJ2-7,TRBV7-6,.,CASSDVQGGASYEQYF,TGTGCCAGCAGCGATGTTCAAGGAGGGGCCTCCTACGAGCAGTACTTC
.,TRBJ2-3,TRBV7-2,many,CASSLASSTDTQYF,TGTGCCAGCAGTTTGGCCTCTAGCACAGATACGCAGTATTTT
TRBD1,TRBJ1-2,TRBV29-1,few,CSAFVGQAFNYGYTF,TGCAGCGCGTTTGTGGGACAGGCTTTTAACTATGGCTACACCTTC
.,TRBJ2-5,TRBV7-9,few,CASSLDTQTQYF,TGTGCCAGCAGCTTAGACACACAGACCCAGTACTTC
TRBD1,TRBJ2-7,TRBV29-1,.,CSVVGSGQGRSYEQYF,TGCAGCGTAGTTGGTTCGGGACAGGGGCGTTCCTACGAGCAGTACTTC
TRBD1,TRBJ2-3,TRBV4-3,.,CASSQGQGDTQYF,TGCGCCAGCAGCCAGGGACAGGGGGATACGCAGTATTTT
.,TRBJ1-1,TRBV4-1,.,CAGSQDAGRNTEAFF,TGCGCCGGCAGCCAAGATGCAGGAAGGAACACTGAAGCTTTCTTT
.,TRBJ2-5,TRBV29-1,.,CSVATGTTQETQYF,TGCAGCGTCGCGACCGGGACAACTCAAGAGACCCAGTACTTC
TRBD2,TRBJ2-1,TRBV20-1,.,CSATLAGVSYEQFF,TGCAGTGCAACCCTAGCGGGAGTTAGCTATGAGCAGTTCTTC
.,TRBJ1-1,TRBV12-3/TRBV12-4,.,CASSYFGEAFF,TGTGCCAGCAGTTACTTCGGGGAGGCTTTCTTT
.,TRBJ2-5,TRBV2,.,CASKPSPGQETQYF,TGTGCCAGCAAACCCAGCCCCGGGCAAGAGACCCAGTACTTC
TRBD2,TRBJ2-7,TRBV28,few,CASSPAGGVYEQYF,TGTGCCAGCAGTCCAGCGGGAGGAGTCTACGAGCAGTACTTC
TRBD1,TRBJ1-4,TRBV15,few,CATSSRQGLGEKLFF,TGTGCCACCAGCAGTAGACAGGGGTTGGGTGAAAAACTGTTTTTT
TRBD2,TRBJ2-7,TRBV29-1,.,CSVLTSGGSYEQYF,TGCAGCGTTTTGACTAGCGGGGGCTCCTACGAGCAGTACTTC
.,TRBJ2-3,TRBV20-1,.,CSARKFGKAAFTDTQYF,TGCAGTGCTAGAAAATTTGGCAAGGCAGCATTCACAGATACGCAGTATTTT
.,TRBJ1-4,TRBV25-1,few,CASSEHQMNEKLFF,TGTGCCAGCAGTGAACACCAGATGAATGAAAAACTGTTTTTT
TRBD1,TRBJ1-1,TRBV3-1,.,CASSRWDRGHASEAFF,TGTGCCAGCAGCCGCTGGGACAGGGGCCACGCCTCTGAAGCTTTCTTT
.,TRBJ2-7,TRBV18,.,CASSPHDSSYERYF,TGTGCTAGCTCACCACATGATAGCTCCTACGAGCGGTACTTC
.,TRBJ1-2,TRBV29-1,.,CSVEDPGYTF,TGCAGCGTTGAAGATCCTGGCTACACCTTC
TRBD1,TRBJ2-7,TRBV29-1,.,CSVEDTGGDHPYEQYF,TGCAGCGTTGAAGATACAGGGGGCGACCATCCCTACGAGCAGTACTTC
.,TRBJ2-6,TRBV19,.,CASRSFDLSLGGANVLTF,TGTGCCAGTAGGAGTTTCGACCTTTCCCTGGGGGGGGCCAACGTCCTGACTTTC
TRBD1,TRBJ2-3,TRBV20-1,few,CSASPGQAADTQYF,TGCAGTGCAAGTCCGGGACAGGCGGCAGATACGCAGTATTTT
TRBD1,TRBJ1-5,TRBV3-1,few,CASSQDGGRGNQPQHF,TGTGCCAGCAGCCAAGATGGTGGCAGGGGGAACCAGCCCCAGCATTTT
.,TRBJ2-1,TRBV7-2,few,CASSSTSRYNEQFF,TGTGCCAGCAGCAGTACCTCTAGATACAATGAGCAGTTCTTC
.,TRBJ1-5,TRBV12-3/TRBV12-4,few,CASSKTASNQPQHF,TGTGCCAGCAGTAAGACAGCTAGCAATCAGCCCCAGCATTTT
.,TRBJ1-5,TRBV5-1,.,CASSPGDRQPQHF,TGCGCCAGCAGCCCAGGGGATAGGCAGCCCCAGCATTTT
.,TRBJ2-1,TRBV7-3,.,CASSNGLGGDEQFF,TGTGCCAGCAGCAACGGACTAGGGGGAGATGAGCAGTTCTTC
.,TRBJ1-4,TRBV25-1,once,CASSEFMGTTNEKLFF,TGTGCCAGCAGTGAATTCATGGGGACTACTAATGAAAAACTGTTTTTT
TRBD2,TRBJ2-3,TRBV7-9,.,CASSWPYSGTSADTQCF,TGTGCCAGCAGCTGGCCTTATTCCGGGACTAGCGCAGATACGCAGTGTTTT
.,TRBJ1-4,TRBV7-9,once,CASSLTTAGEKLFF,TGTGCCAGCAGCCTGACGACGGCGGGTGAAAAACTGTTTTTT
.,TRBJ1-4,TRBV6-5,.,CASSYAGVREKLFF,TGTGCCAGCAGTTACGCAGGGGTCCGTGAAAAACTGTTTTTT
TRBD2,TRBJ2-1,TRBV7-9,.,CASSSILSSGGYNEQFF,TGTGCCAGCAGCTCCATACTTTCTAGCGGGGGTTACAATGAGCAGTTCTTC
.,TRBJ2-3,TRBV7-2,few,CASSLVHDTQYF,TGTGCCAGCAGCTTAGTCCATGATACGCAGTATTTT
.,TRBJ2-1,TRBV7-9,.,CASEGVEQFF,TGTGCCAGCGAGGGGGTTGAGCAGTTCTTC
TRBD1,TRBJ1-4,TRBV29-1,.,CSVVQGGEKLFF,TGCAGCGTTGTCCAGGGGGGTGAAAAACTGTTTTTT
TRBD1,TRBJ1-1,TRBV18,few,CASSPGTGVPVAFF,TGTGCCAGCTCACCAGGGACAGGGGTTCCAGTAGCTTTCTTT
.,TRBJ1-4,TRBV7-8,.,CASSPQQGSNEKLFF,TGTGCCAGCAGCCCCCAACAGGGCTCTAATGAAAAACTGTTTTTT
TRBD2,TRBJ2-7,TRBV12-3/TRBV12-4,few,CASALPGGSGEQYF,TGTGCCAGCGCCCTCCCGGGGGGATCTGGCGAGCAGTACTTC
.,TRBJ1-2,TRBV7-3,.,CASSFYDGGANYGYTF,TGTGCCAGCAGCTTCTACGACGGAGGAGCTAACTATGGCTACACCTTC
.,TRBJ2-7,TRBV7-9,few,CASSHRDTASEQYF,TGTGCCAGCAGCCACCGGGACACGGCGAGCGAGCAGTACTTC
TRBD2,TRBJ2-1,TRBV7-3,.,CASSLMAGGPNEQFF,TGTGCCAGCAGCTTAATGGCGGGAGGACCCAATGAGCAGTTCTTC
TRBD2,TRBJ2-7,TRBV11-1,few,CASSYPGLASEQYF,TGTGCCAGCAGCTATCCCGGACTAGCTTCCGAGCAGTACTTC
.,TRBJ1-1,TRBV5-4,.,CASSLVGYTEAFF,TGTGCCAGCAGCTTGGTGGGGTACACTGAAGCTTTCTTT
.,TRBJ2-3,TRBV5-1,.,CASRTTASTDTQYF,TGCGCCAGCAGGACGACAGCTAGCACAGATACGCAGTATTTT
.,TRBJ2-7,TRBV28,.,CASRWTGGALEQYF,TGTGCCAGCAGGTGGACTGGCGGGGCCCTCGAGCAGTACTTC
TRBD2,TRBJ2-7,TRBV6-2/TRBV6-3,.,CASSDLAGAAYEQYF,TGTGCCAGCAGTGATCTAGCGGGGGCCGCCTACGAGCAGTACTTC
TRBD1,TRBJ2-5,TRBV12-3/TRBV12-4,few,CASSPRQGAFEETQYF,TGTGCCAGCAGCCCCCGACAGGGGGCGTTCGAAGAGACCCAGTACTTC
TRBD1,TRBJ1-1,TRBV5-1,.,CASSFGTAMNTEAFF,TGCGCCAGCAGTTTCGGGACAGCCATGAACACTGAAGCTTTCTTT
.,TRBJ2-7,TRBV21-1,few,CASSIHKTSTYEQYF,TGTGCCAGCAGCATCCACAAAACTAGCACCTACGAGCAGTACTTC
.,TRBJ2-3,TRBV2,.,CASRLQLSITDTQYF,TGTGCCAGCAGACTACAGCTATCGATAACAGATACGCAGTATTTT
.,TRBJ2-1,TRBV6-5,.,CASSYGGHEQFF,TGTGCCAGCAGTTACGGGGGCCATGAGCAGTTCTTC
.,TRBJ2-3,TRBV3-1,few,CASSQDLTPRTDTQYF,TGTGCCAGCAGCCAAGATTTGACTCCCCGCACAGATACGCAGTATTTT